These T cell receptor beta chains were read from a single sample in a study of blood T cell repertoires in COVID-19. Only in-frame clones appear in the TCRdb table, and some are missing; sequencing was by immunoSEQ multiplex PCR. The table lists a few hundred thousand clones, approximately 85% of them singletons, with 4.3% in the top ten. Sequenced input: PBMCs or T cells enriched from blood (not recorded which). These TCRs come from a woman under 40 who had recovered from COVID-19. The CDR3 runs from the conserved cysteine through the conserved F or W. A D gene is named only where the DNA matches it firmly. Only part of the rows carry a size: once, few, many, or a class if the clone is expanded.

V gene	D gene	clone size	J gene	CDR3 protein	CDR3 DNA
TRBV2	-	-	TRBJ1-5	CASSVEGNQPQHF	TGTGCCAGCAGTGTCGAGGGCAATCAGCCCCAGCATTTT
TRBV28	TRBD1	-	TRBJ2-7	CAIGTGGKYEQYF	TGTGCCATCGGGACAGGGGGCAAATACGAGCAGTACTTC
TRBV5-4	TRBD2	-	TRBJ2-3	CASSKGLAGGRTDTQYF	TGTGCCAGCAGCAAGGGACTAGCGGGAGGGCGAACAGATACGCAGTATTTT
TRBV27	-	-	TRBJ2-2	CASSLLLGAGELFF	TGTGCCAGCAGTTTATTGCTCGGAGCCGGGGAGCTGTTTTTT
TRBV5-1	TRBD1	-	TRBJ1-6	CASSQDRGNSPLHF	TGCGCCAGCAGCCAGGACAGGGGGAATTCACCCCTCCACTTT
TRBV5-6	-	-	TRBJ2-1	CASSSDRSSYNEQFF	TGTGCCAGCAGCTCAGACAGGAGCTCCTACAATGAGCAGTTCTTC
TRBV27	TRBD1	-	TRBJ2-7	CASSLGQPYEQYF	TGTGCCAGCAGTTTGGGACAGCCCTACGAGCAGTACTTC
TRBV7-9	-	-	TRBJ1-1	CASSFAEAFF	TGTGCCAGCAGCTTCGCTGAAGCTTTCTTT
TRBV7-2	TRBD1	-	TRBJ1-4	CASSKTGTGNEKLFF	TGTGCCAGCAGCAAAACCGGGACAGGGAATGAAAAACTGTTTTTT
TRBV29-1	-	once	TRBJ2-2	CSVEGLYTGELFF	TGCAGCGTTGAGGGACTCTATACCGGGGAGCTGTTTTTT
TRBV20-1	-	-	TRBJ2-1	CSARDLPEGFF	TGCAGTGCTAGAGATTTGCCGGAGGGGTTCTTC
TRBV11-2	TRBD2	-	TRBJ2-1	CASSLRSGTSGSNEQFF	TGTGCCAGCAGCTTACGATCCGGGACTAGCGGGAGCAATGAGCAGTTCTTC
TRBV21-1	-	-	TRBJ2-4	CASSPLGDRSVIAKNIQYF	TGTGCCAGCAGCCCCCTGGGGGACAGGTCCGTTATAGCCAAAAACATTCAGTACTTC
TRBV28	TRBD2	-	TRBJ2-7	CASSLTSGRGSSYEQYF	TGTGCCAGCAGTTTGACTAGCGGGAGGGGTAGCTCCTACGAGCAGTACTTC
TRBV30	-	-	TRBJ2-3	CAWSVPGADTQYF	TGTGCCTGGAGTGTACCAGGGGCAGATACGCAGTATTTT
TRBV4-2	TRBD2	-	TRBJ2-1	CASSQGLLAGTHNEQFF	TGTGCCAGCAGCCAAGGGTTACTAGCGGGGACCCACAATGAGCAGTTCTTC
TRBV18	TRBD1	-	TRBJ1-2	CASSPSDRGAYGYTF	TGTGCCAGCTCACCAAGTGACAGGGGGGCCTATGGCTACACCTTC
TRBV19	TRBD1	once	TRBJ2-7	CASSPQGRTGDEQYF	TGTGCCAGTAGTCCTCAAGGGCGGACAGGCGACGAGCAGTACTTC
TRBV7-2	TRBD1	once	TRBJ1-5	CASSSKGAQSNQPQHF	TGTGCCAGCAGCTCCAAGGGGGCGCAAAGCAATCAGCCCCAGCATTTT
TRBV28	-	-	TRBJ1-5	CASSLQSYNQPQHF	TGTGCCAGCAGTTTACAGTCTTACAATCAGCCCCAGCATTTT
TRBV7-6	TRBD2	-	TRBJ2-1	CASSPYDRTSGGPPYNEQFF	TGTGCCAGCAGCCCATACGATAGGACTAGCGGGGGGCCCCCCTACAATGAGCAGTTCTTC
TRBV28	-	-	TRBJ2-7	CAMPTDSSYEQYF	TGTGCCATGCCGACAGATTCCTCCTACGAGCAGTACTTC
TRBV7-2	-	-	TRBJ2-7	CASSIFRASYEQYF	TGTGCCAGCAGTATTTTCAGGGCCTCCTACGAGCAGTACTTC
TRBV5-1	-	-	TRBJ1-6	CASSLGPEGANSPLHF	TGCGCCAGCAGCTTGGGACCCGAGGGAGCGAATTCACCCCTCCACTTT
TRBV5-1	-	-	TRBJ1-1	CASSLAGLSGAFF	TGCGCCAGCAGCTTGGCAGGGTTAAGTGGAGCTTTCTTT
TRBV6-5	-	-	TRBJ1-6	CASSYSIELVSPLHF	TGTGCCAGCAGTTACTCGATAGAGCTGGTCTCACCCCTCCACTTT
TRBV28	TRBD2	-	TRBJ2-3	CATSVSGRATDTQYF	TGTGCCACCTCGGTTAGCGGGAGGGCCACAGATACGCAGTATTTT
TRBV21-1	-	few	TRBJ2-5	CASSKPYETQYF	TGTGCCAGCAGCAAACCCTATGAGACCCAGTACTTC
TRBV24-1	-	-	TRBJ2-5	CATSDPEPRGTQYF	TGTGCCACCAGTGATCCCGAGCCGAGAGGGACCCAGTACTTC
TRBV27	-	-	TRBJ1-1	CASSPVGQNTEAFF	TGTGCCAGCAGTCCCGTGGGACAGAACACTGAAGCTTTCTTT
TRBV20-1	-	-	TRBJ2-1	CSASATPAIIF	TGCAGTGCTAGTGCTACCCCCGCCATAATCTTC
TRBV27	TRBD1	-	TRBJ1-1	CASSPGQGPLNTEAFF	TGTGCCAGCAGTCCGGGACAGGGGCCATTGAACACTGAAGCTTTCTTT
TRBV27	-	-	TRBJ2-5	CASSSSGRGETQYF	TGTGCCAGCAGCTCAAGTGGGAGAGGAGAGACCCAGTACTTC
TRBV7-6	-	-	TRBJ1-2	CASSLGAGPSSNYGYTF	TGTGCCAGCAGCTTAGGAGCCGGTCCTTCCTCCAACTATGGCTACACCTTC
TRBV5-1	TRBD2	-	TRBJ2-7	CASSLEAGGKGEQYF	TGCGCCAGCAGCTTGGAGGCGGGGGGGAAAGGCGAGCAGTACTTC
TRBV7-6	-	-	TRBJ2-5	CASSFAGTEGETQYF	TGTGCCAGCAGCTTTGCCGGGACGGAGGGGGAGACCCAGTACTTC
TRBV7-3	TRBD1	-	TRBJ2-2	CASSLLGQGNTGELFF	TGTGCCAGCAGCTTATTGGGACAGGGGAACACCGGGGAGCTGTTTTTT
TRBV19	-	-	TRBJ2-3	CASLRAEAGTCDTQYF	TGTGCCAGCTTGCGGGCCGAAGCGGGGACATGCGATACGCAGTATTTT
TRBV7-6	-	-	TRBJ1-1	CASSLKGAEAFF	TGTGCCAGCAGCTTAAAGGGAGCTGAAGCTTTCTTT
TRBV28	-	-	TRBJ1-1	CATGGGSNLNTEAFF	TGTGCCACTGGGGGGGGGTCAAATTTGAACACTGAAGCTTTCTTT
TRBV20-1	-	-	TRBJ1-1	CSAREEIEAFF	TGCAGTGCTAGAGAAGAGATTGAAGCTTTCTTT
TRBV30	-	-	TRBJ2-2	CARRGSGELFF	TGTGCCAGACGGGGGTCCGGGGAGCTGTTTTTT
TRBV6-2/TRBV6-3	-	once	TRBJ2-7	CASSYLATASGEQYF	TGTGCCAGCAGTTACCTCGCGACAGCCTCCGGGGAGCAGTACTTC
TRBV27	-	-	TRBJ2-2	CASSLPASGGLTGELFF	TGTGCCAGCAGCTTACCGGCCTCGGGGGGCTTAACCGGGGAGCTGTTTTTT
TRBV18	-	few	TRBJ1-2	CASSNFGGYGYTF	TGTGCCAGCTCAAATTTCGGGGGCTATGGCTACACCTTC
TRBV18	TRBD2	-	TRBJ2-1	CASSWGLGDYEQFF	TGTGCCAGCTCATGGGGACTAGGAGATTATGAGCAGTTCTTC
TRBV7-9	-	-	TRBJ2-7	CASSLVGWETNEQYF	TGTGCCAGCAGCCTCGTTGGGTGGGAGACAAACGAGCAGTACTTC
TRBV5-8	-	-	TRBJ2-2	CASRITLGSTGELFF	TGTGCCAGCAGGATAACACTAGGATCTACCGGGGAGCTGTTTTTT
TRBV4-1	-	-	TRBJ2-5	CASSLPGGRETQYF	TGCGCCAGCAGCCTCCCAGGGGGGCGAGAGACCCAGTACTTC
TRBV7-2	TRBD2	-	TRBJ2-5	CASSRTPWTSGRSGETQYF	TGTGCCAGCAGCCGTACGCCCTGGACTAGCGGGAGGTCGGGAGAGACCCAGTACTTC
TRBV2	-	-	TRBJ1-1	CANPRGGNTEAFF	TGTGCCAATCCCCGGGGGGGAAACACTGAAGCTTTCTTT
TRBV15	TRBD1	-	TRBJ1-2	CATSLLGTEYGYTF	TGTGCCACCAGCCTGTTGGGGACAGAATATGGCTACACCTTC
TRBV3-1/TRBV3-2	-	-	TRBJ2-5	CASCRAGQQETQYF	TGTGCCAGCTGCAGGGCGGGGCAGCAAGAGACCCAGTACTTC
TRBV28	-	-	TRBJ2-1	CASSPQMSYRGEQFF	TGTGCCAGCAGTCCCCAAATGTCCTATAGAGGTGAGCAGTTCTTC
TRBV24-1	TRBD1	few	TRBJ1-2	CATSDLTGGGGYTF	TGTGCCACCAGTGACCTGACAGGGGGTGGAGGCTACACCTTC
TRBV5-1	-	-	TRBJ1-2	CASSWRTAEPYGYTF	TGCGCCAGCAGCTGGAGGACAGCTGAGCCTTATGGCTACACCTTC
TRBV29-1	TRBD1	-	TRBJ2-7	CSVDGTGLPGEQYF	TGCAGCGTTGACGGGACAGGGCTCCCTGGCGAGCAGTACTTC
TRBV5-4	-	-	TRBJ2-3	CASSRGSYNSDTQYF	TGTGCCAGCAGCCGCGGGTCCTACAACTCAGATACGCAGTATTTT
TRBV13	-	-	TRBJ1-2	CASSLSVTDYGYTF	TGTGCCAGCAGCTTATCAGTGACAGACTATGGCTACACCTTC
TRBV6-5	-	-	TRBJ1-2	CASSSGPPGYTF	TGTGCCAGCAGTTCCGGTCCTCCGGGCTACACCTTC